This T cell receptor beta chain was captured by sequencing in a study of blood T cell repertoires in COVID-19. Background on the study: Acute and convalescent COVID-19 specimens originated in the United States, Italy and Spain. PBMCs, B-cell-depleted T cells, or T cells provided the cDNA or gDNA that made up the material.

Data came from immunoSEQ multiplex PCR; TCRdb stores just in-frame clones and leaves some out. This table has about 310,000 clones, around 87% appearing once. Sequenced input: peripheral blood. This clonotype was obtained from a woman between 40 and 50 years old with COVID-19, enrolled during active disease.

CDR3 DNA: TGTGCCATCGGACAGATCGAAGAGACCCAGTACTTC. It yields the protein CAIGQIEETQYF. The rearrangement links TRBV10-3 to TRBJ2-5; possibly TRBD1 for D (6 bases). CDR3 size: 12 residues. Trimming took off 8 bases at V and 3 bases at J, with 10 bases between the two ends. Germline CDR1 and CDR2: ENHRY and SYGVKD.